One sample yielded the 8 T cell receptor beta chains listed below, sequenced in a study of blood T cells in healthy people across ages. A second PCR of roughly 7 to 11 cycles used a sample-barcoded 5' primer and a J-beta primer mix. Via MiXCR, TCRdb re-called the 5' RACE reads, giving one row per CDR3 protein. The sample holds about 730,000 distinct CDR3 sequences, roughly 43% seen once. The sample was blood. The receptor set was obtained from an older woman in good health.

This sequence joins TRBV27 and TRBJ2-7; the D is unclear. In germline, CDR1 is MNHEY, CDR2 SMNVEV (reference sequence). The length of the CDR3 is 14 residues. V lost 6 bases to trimming and J lost 5 bases, with 17 bases between them. This CDR3 is CASSPDPRSHEQYF. The CDR3 DNA is TGTGCCAGCAGCCCGGATCCAAGGTCCCACGAGCAGTACTTC.

The CDR3 is CASRAGVDTEAFF. The DNA of the CDR3 is TGTGCCAGCAGAGCAGGGGTGGACACTGAAGCTTTCTTT. The gene calls are TRBV7-9 and TRBJ1-1, with D tentatively TRBD1 (6 bases). Germline values: CDR1 SEHNR, CDR2 FQNEAQ (reference sequence). The CDR3 is made up of 13 amino acids. V was cut by 6 bases and J by 3 bases, with 11 bases left in between.

This chain connects TRBV11-2 to TRBJ2-1; 8 bases are a match to TRBD2. Germline V gives CDR1 SGHAT, CDR2 FQNNGV. V dropped 3 bases and J dropped 6; count of bases not matched to a gene: 4. The CDR3 contains 14 residues. CDR3 region: CASSFWTSFNEQFF. The CDR3 DNA reads as TGTGCCAGCAGCTTTTGGACTAGCTTCAATGAGCAGTTCTTC.

The chain combines TRBV20-1 with TRBJ2-5; D is ambiguous. The CDR3 sequence is 14 residues long. Germline loops: CDR1 DFQATT, CDR2 SNEGSKA (reference sequence). Trimming removed 6 bases at V and 0 bases at J, with 14 bases between. In nucleotides, the CDR3 is TGCAGTGCGCTTCCTGCAAGGTACCAAGAGACCCAGTACTTC. Translating it yields CSALPARYQETQYF.

The chain is built from TRBV6-1 and TRBJ1-1; 10 bases are shared with TRBD1. The junction had 11 bases not matched to a gene; V was cut back by 8 bases and J by 5 bases. Germline lookup yields CDR1 MNHNS and CDR2 SASEGT. CDR3 length equals 15 residues. CDR3 bases: TGTGCCAGCGAACCCGGGACAGGGGTAAGGACTGAAGCTTTCTTT. Translated, it gives CASEPGTGVRTEAFF.

The chain is built from TRBV6-1 and TRBJ2-5, with D unresolved. The V gene lost 10 bases and the J gene lost 1 base, with 28 bases spanning the gap. Germline V gene sequence: CDR1 MNHNS, CDR2 SASEGT. The CDR3 has 18 amino acids. CDR3 protein: CAIATSSPSGHRQETQYF. The CDR3 nucleotides are TGTGCCATCGCAACATCATCCCCCTCCGGTCATCGCCAAGAGACCCAGTACTTC.

This clonotype was counted ten times or more. This chain links TRBV10-3 with TRBJ2-5, with 10 bases lining up with TRBD1. V gave up 8 bases and J gave up 3 bases; unmatched junction bases: 3. The CDR3 is 13 amino acids. From germline, CDR1 is ENHRY and CDR2 SYGVKD. CDR3 nucleotide sequence: TGTGCCATCGGAGGGACAGGGGAAGAGACCCAGTACTTC. It codes for CAIGGTGEETQYF.

Details on this clonotype: This sequence may be a read error, since a much larger clone differs from it by one base. The V gene is TRBV28, the J gene TRBJ1-1, with unresolved D. The CDR3 is 15 residues long. Germline V lookup: CDR1 MDHEN, CDR2 SYDVKM. CDR3 in amino acids: CAGSGQTFGNTEAFF. CDR3 DNA: TGTGCCGGCAGTGGTCAGACATTCGGGAACACTGAAGCTTTCTTT.